The 2 T cell receptor beta chains in this list originate from one sample, sequenced in a study of cytomegalovirus exposure and HLA in healthy donors (dated by TCRdb to about 2017). Library creation used the immunoSEQ multiplex PCR assay. For the multiplex PCR, a mixture combining 60 forward primers for TCR Vbeta segments and 13 reverse primers for TCR Jbeta segments was used. The table was pulled from immuneACCESS by TCRdb, which kept in-frame rearrangements only. Such tables lose some clones; where checked, under half of the loss comes from unresolved V genes, and the rest has no known cause. This sample gives 150,000 to 200,000 clones in total; around 83% of them show up just once. The biggest ten clones account for about 6% of the sample. The sequencing sample was made of PBMCs. These receptors were collected from a man in his fifties or sixties in good health and CMV-seropositive.

This clone was counted only a few times. The chain couples TRBV2 to TRBJ2-1; D is perhaps TRBD1 (7 bases). This CDR3 is 13 amino acids long. Germline loops: CDR1 SNHLY, CDR2 FYNNEI. Trimming pared 7 bases from V and 10 bases from J, leaving 17 bases between. The CDR3 DNA reads TGTGCCAGCAAGGAGGGGGCGGAGCGCGAGCAGTTCTTC. Translated: CASKEGAEREQFF.

This clone is a singleton in its sample. The chain is built from TRBV5-6 and TRBJ2-1; 13 bases match TRBD2. The CDR3 has 15 residues. Trimming took 3 bases from V and 6 from J; bases not matched to a gene: 3. In germline, CDR1 is SGHDT, CDR2 YYEEEE. The CDR3 DNA is TGTGCCAGCAGCTACCGGACTAGCGGGAGCAATGAGCAGTTCTTC. It encodes CASSYRTSGSNEQFF. The variable domain in full, with the rest retrieved from reference TRBV5-6 and TRBJ2-1, is DAGVTQSPTHLIKTRGQQVTLRCSPKSGHDTVSWYQQALGQGPQFIFQYYEEEERQRGNFPDRFSGHQFPNYSSELNVNALLLGDSALYLCASSYRTSGSNEQFFGPGTRLTVL.